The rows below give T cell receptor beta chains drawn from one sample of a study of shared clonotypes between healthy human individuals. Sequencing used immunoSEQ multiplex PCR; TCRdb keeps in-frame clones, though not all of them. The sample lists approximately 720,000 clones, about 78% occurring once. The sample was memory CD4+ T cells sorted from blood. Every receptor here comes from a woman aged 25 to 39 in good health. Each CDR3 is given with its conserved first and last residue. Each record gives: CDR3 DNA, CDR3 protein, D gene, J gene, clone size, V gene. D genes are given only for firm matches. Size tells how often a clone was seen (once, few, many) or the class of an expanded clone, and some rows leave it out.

TGCAGCGCCCGCTCCGGGGGCGAGACCCAGTACTTC CSARSGGETQYF NA TRBJ2-5 once TRBV29-1
TGCGCCAGCAGCTTGTCAGGCGGATACAATGAGCAGTTCTTC CASSLSGGYNEQFF NA TRBJ2-1 NA TRBV5-1
TGTGCCAGCACGGGGGACAGGCTACAAGAGACCCAGTACTTC CASTGDRLQETQYF TRBD1 TRBJ2-5 NA TRBV2
TGCGCCAGCTCTCGGACTAGCGGGGACACAGATACGCAGTATTTT CASSRTSGDTDTQYF TRBD2 TRBJ2-3 NA TRBV10-1
TGTGCCAGCAGTGAATGGAACCAAGAGACCCAGTACTTC CASSEWNQETQYF NA TRBJ2-5 NA TRBV6-1
TGTGCCACCGACTCAGGGGATCCCTCCAATGAGCAGTTCTTC CATDSGDPSNEQFF NA TRBJ2-1 NA TRBV10-3
TGTGCCACATCTTTCTCCCCGGGCTACGCTCCCTCTGGGGCCAACGTCCTGACTTTC CATSFSPGYAPSGANVLTF NA TRBJ2-6 many TRBV28
TGTGCCAGCAGTTTCTATAATGAAGCTTTCTTT CASSFYNEAFF NA TRBJ1-1 NA TRBV28
TGTGCCAGCTCACCCGGGACAGGGGTGACTGAAGCTTTCTTT CASSPGTGVTEAFF TRBD1 TRBJ1-1 once TRBV18
TGCGCCAGCAGCTTGGCCGGGACCTACTCCTACGAGCAGTACTTC CASSLAGTYSYEQYF NA TRBJ2-7 NA TRBV5-1